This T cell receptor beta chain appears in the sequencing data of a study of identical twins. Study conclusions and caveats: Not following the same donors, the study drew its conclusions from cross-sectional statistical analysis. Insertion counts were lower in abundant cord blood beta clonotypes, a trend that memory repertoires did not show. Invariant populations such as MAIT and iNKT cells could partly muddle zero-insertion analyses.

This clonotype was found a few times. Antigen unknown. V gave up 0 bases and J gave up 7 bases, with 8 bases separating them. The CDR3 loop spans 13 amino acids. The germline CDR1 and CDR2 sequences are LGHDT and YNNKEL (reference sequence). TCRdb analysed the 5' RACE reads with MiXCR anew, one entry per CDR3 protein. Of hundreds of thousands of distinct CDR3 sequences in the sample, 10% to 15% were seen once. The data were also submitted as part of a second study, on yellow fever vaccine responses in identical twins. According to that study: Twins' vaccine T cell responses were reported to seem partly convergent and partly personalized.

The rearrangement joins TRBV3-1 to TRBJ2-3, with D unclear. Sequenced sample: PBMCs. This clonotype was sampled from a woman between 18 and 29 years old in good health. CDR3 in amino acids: CASSQEGYHTQYF. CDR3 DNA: TGTGCCAGCAGCCAAGAAGGCTATCATACGCAGTATTTT.